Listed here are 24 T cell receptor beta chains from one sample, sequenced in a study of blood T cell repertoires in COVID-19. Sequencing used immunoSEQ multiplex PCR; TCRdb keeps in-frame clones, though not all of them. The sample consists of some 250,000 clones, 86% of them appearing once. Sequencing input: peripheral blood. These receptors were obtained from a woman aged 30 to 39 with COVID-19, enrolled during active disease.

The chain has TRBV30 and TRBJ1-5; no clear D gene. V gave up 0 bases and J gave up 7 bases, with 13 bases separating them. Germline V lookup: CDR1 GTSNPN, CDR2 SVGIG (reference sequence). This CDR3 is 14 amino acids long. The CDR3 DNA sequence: TGTGCCTGGAGTGTACGAGGTGTCGCACAGCCCCAGCATTTT. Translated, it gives CAWSVRGVAQPQHF.

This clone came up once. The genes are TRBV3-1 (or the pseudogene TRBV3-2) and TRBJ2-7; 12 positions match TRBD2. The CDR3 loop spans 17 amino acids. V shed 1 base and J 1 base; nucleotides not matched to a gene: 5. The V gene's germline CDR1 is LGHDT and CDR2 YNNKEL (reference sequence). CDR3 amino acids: CASSQGTSGTKSYEQYF. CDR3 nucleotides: TGTGCCAGCAGCCAAGGGACTAGCGGGACGAAATCCTACGAGCAGTACTTC.

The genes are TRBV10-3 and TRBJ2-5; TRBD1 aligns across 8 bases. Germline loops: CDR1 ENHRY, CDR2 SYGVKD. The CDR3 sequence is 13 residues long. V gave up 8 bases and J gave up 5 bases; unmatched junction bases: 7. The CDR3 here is CAIARTGWETQYF. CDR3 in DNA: TGTGCCATCGCTCGGACAGGGTGGGAGACCCAGTACTTC.

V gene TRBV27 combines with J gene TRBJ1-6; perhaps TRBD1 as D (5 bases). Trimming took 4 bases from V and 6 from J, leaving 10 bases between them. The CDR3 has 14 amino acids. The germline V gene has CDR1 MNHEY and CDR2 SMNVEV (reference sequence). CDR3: CASSWQGGNSPLHF. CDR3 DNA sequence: TGTGCCAGCAGTTGGCAGGGAGGTAATTCACCCCTCCACTTT.

CDR3 bases: TGTGCCAGCAGCCGACCTGGACAGAACACTGAAGCTTTCTTT. As protein: CASSRPGQNTEAFF. The chain carries TRBV7-9 and TRBJ1-1, with TRBD1 as a possible D gene (5 bases). V was pared by 5 bases and J by 1 base, with 11 bases between. Germline V lookup: CDR1 SEHNR, CDR2 FQNEAQ (reference sequence). This CDR3 has 14 residues.

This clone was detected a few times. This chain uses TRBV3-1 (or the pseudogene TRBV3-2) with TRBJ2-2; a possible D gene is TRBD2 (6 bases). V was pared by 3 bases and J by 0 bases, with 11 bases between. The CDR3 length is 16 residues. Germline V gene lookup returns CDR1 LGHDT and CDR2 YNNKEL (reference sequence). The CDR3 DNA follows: TGTGCCAGCAGCCAGAGGGCTAGCGCGAACACCGGGGAGCTGTTTTTT. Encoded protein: CASSQRASANTGELFF.

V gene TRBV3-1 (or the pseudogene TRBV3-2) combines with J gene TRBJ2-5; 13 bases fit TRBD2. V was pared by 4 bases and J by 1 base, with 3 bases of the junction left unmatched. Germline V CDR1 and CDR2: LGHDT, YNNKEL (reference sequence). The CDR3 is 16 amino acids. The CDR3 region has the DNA TGTGCCAGCAGCCTGGGGACTAGCGGGGTCCAAGAGACCCAGTACTTC. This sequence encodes CASSLGTSGVQETQYF.

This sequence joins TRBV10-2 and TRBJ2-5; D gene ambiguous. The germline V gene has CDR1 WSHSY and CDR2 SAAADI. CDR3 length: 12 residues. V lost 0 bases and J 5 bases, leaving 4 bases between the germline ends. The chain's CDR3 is CASSESAETQYF. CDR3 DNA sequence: TGCGCCAGCAGTGAGTCCGCGGAGACCCAGTACTTC.

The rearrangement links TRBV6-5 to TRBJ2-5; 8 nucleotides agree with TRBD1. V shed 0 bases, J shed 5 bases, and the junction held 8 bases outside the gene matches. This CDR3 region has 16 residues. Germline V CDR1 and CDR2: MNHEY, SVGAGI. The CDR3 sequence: CASSYSFTGGIETQYF. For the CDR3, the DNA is TGTGCCAGCAGTTACTCTTTCACAGGGGGGATCGAGACCCAGTACTTC.

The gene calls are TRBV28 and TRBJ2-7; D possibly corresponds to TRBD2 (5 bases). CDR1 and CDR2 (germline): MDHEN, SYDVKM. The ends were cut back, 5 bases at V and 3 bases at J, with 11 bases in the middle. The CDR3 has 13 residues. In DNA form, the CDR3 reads TGTGCCAGCAGTCGAAACCGGGACTACGAGCAGTACTTC. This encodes CASSRNRDYEQYF.

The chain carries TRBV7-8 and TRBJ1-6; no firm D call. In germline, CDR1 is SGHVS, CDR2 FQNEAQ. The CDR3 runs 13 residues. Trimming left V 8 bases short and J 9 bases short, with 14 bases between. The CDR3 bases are TGTGCCAGCCTCGGGATGACTAGTTCACCCCTCCACTTT. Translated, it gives CASLGMTSSPLHF. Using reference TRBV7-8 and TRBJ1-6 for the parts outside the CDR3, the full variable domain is GAGVSQSPRYKVAKRGQDVALRCDPISGHVSLFWYQQALGQGPEFLTYFQNEAQLDKSGLPSDRFFAERPEGSVSTLKIQRTQQEDSAVYLCASLGMTSSPLHFGNGTRLTVT.

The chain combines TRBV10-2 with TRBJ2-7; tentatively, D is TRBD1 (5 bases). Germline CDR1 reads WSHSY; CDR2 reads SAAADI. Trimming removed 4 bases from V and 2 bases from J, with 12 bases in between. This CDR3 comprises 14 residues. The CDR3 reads CASSARTSTYEQYF. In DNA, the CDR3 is TGCGCCAGCAGTGCGCGGACATCCACCTACGAGCAGTACTTC.

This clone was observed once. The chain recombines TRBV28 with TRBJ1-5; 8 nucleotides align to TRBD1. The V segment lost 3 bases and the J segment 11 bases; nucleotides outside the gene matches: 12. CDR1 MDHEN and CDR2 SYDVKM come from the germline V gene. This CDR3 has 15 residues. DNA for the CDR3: TGTGCCAGCAGTTTGGGAGACAGGGGAGGGGGAACCCAGCATTTT. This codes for CASSLGDRGGGTQHF.

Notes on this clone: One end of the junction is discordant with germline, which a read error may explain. CDR3: CATFRGNVDF. The DNA for the CDR3 is TGTGCCACCTTCAGGGGGAACGTTGACTTT. The genes are TRBV6-5 and TRBJ1-1; 7 bases are shared with TRBD1. This CDR3 comprises 10 residues. Germline V gives CDR1 MNHEY, CDR2 SVGAGI.

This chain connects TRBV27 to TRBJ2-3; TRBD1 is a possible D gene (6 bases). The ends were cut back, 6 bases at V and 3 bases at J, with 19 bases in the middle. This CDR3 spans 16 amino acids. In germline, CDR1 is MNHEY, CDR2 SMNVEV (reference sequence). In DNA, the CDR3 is TGTGCCAGCAGCACGAGGTGGGGACAAACAACAGATACGCAGTATTTT. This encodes CASSTRWGQTTDTQYF.

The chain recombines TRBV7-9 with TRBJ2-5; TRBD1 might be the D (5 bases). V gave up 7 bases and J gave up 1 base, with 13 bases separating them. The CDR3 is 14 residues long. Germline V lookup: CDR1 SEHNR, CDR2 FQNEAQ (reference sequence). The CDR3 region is CASTPRALQETQYF. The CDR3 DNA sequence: TGTGCCAGCACCCCCAGGGCACTCCAAGAGACCCAGTACTTC.

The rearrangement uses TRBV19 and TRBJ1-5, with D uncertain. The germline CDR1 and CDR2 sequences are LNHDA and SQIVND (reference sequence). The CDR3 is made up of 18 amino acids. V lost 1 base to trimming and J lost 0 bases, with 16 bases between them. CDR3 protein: CASSIGRIRQNSNQPQHF. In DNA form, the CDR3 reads TGTGCCAGTAGTATAGGGAGGATACGGCAGAATAGCAATCAGCCCCAGCATTTT.

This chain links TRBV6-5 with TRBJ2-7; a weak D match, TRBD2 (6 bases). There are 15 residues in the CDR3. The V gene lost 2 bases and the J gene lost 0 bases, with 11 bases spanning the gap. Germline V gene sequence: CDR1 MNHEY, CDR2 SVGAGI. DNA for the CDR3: TGTGCCAGCAGTTACCTTTGGGGAGGCTCCTACGAGCAGTACTTC. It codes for CASSYLWGGSYEQYF.

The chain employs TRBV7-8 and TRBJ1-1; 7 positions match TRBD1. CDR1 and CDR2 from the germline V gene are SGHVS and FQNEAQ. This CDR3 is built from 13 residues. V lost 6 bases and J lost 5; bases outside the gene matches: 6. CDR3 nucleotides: TGTGCCAGCAGTTACAGGGGTGGTACTGAAGCTTTCTTT. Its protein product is CASSYRGGTEAFF.

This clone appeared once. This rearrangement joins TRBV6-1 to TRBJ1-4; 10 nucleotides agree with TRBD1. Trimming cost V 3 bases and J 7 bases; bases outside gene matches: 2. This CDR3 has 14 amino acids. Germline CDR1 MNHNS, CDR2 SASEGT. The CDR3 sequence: CASSDGQGGEKLFF. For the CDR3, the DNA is TGTGCCAGCAGTGACGGACAGGGGGGTGAAAAACTGTTTTTT.

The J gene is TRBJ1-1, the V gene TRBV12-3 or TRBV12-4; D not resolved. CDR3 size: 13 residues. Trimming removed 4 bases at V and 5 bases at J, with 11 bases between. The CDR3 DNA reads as TGTGCCAGCAGTTCCCAGAGGGCTACTGAAGCTTTCTTT. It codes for CASSSQRATEAFF.

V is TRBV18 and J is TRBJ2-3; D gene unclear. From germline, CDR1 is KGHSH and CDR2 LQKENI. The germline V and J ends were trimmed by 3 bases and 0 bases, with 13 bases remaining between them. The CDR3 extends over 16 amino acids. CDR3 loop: CASSPLSLSSTDTQYF. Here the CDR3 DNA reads TGTGCCAGCTCACCTCTGTCCCTAAGTAGCACAGATACGCAGTATTTT.

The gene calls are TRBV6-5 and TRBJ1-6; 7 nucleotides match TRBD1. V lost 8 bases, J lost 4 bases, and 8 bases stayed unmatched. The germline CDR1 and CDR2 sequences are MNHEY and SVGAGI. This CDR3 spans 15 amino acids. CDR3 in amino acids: CASDPGQHYNSPLHF. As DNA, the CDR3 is TGTGCCAGCGATCCGGGACAGCATTATAATTCACCCCTCCACTTT.

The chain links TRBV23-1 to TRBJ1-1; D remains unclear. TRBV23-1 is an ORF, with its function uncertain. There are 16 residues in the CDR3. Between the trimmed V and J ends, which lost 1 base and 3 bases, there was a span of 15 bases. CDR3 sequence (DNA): TGCGCCAGCAGTCAATACCCCCTAGTTAAGGACACTGAAGCTTTCTTT. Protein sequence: CASSQYPLVKDTEAFF.